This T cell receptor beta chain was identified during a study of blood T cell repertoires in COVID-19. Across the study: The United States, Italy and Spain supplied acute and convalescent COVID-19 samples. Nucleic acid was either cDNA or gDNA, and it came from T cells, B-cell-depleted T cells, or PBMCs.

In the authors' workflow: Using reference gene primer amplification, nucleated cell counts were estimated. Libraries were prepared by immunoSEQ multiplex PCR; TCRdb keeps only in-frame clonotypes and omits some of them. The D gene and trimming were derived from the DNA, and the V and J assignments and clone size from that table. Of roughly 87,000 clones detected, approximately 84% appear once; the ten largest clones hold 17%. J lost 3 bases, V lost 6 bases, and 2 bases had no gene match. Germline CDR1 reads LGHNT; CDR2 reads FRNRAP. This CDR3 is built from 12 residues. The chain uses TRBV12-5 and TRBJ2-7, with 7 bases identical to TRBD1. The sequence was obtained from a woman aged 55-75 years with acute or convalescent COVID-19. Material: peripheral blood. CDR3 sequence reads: CASGRDSYEQYF. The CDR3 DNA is TGTGCTAGTGGAAGGGACAGCTACGAGCAGTACTTC.